A selection of T cell receptor beta chains follows, all from one sample in a study of cytomegalovirus exposure and HLA in healthy donors. Produced via immunoSEQ multiplex PCR; TCRdb's table is partial and in-frame only. The data contain 150,000 to 200,000 clones, approximately 80% of them singletons. Material: PBMCs. Every receptor here comes from a young woman in good health and CMV-seronegative. Both conserved end residues are part of each CDR3. Each record gives: J gene, D gene, V gene, CDR3 protein. The D gene is left open where the match is weak.

j_gene: TRBJ1-5; d_gene: .; v_gene: TRBV6-6; CDR3aa: CASSYSADQPQHF
j_gene: TRBJ1-2; d_gene: TRBD1; v_gene: TRBV7-2; CDR3aa: CASSPQLRDRGGVGF
j_gene: TRBJ1-4; d_gene: .; v_gene: TRBV28; CDR3aa: CASSFIEKLFF
j_gene: TRBJ1-1; d_gene: .; v_gene: TRBV5-4; CDR3aa: CASSGDSSTEAFF
j_gene: TRBJ1-1; d_gene: TRBD1; v_gene: TRBV7-2; CDR3aa: CASSLGTGAGGTEAFF
j_gene: TRBJ1-1; d_gene: .; v_gene: TRBV5-1; CDR3aa: CASRITGSTEAFF
j_gene: TRBJ1-1; d_gene: .; v_gene: TRBV9; CDR3aa: CASSPRGGASEAFF
j_gene: TRBJ1-2; d_gene: .; v_gene: TRBV5-1; CDR3aa: CASSLGFGTPTGYTF
j_gene: TRBJ1-5; d_gene: TRBD1; v_gene: TRBV19; CDR3aa: CASSKNRGLSNQPQHF
j_gene: TRBJ1-1; d_gene: .; v_gene: TRBV7-6; CDR3aa: CASSKRQANTEAFF
j_gene: TRBJ2-1; d_gene: TRBD2; v_gene: TRBV5-1; CDR3aa: CASSLATSGLDNEQFF
j_gene: TRBJ1-1; d_gene: .; v_gene: TRBV7-9; CDR3aa: CASGGGTEAFF
j_gene: TRBJ1-5; d_gene: .; v_gene: TRBV27; CDR3aa: CASSLTGINQPQHF
j_gene: TRBJ2-3; d_gene: TRBD1; v_gene: TRBV7-2; CDR3aa: CASSLSPGGGTDTQYF
j_gene: TRBJ1-2; d_gene: TRBD1; v_gene: TRBV7-3; CDR3aa: CASSPGGVYGYTF
j_gene: TRBJ1-3; d_gene: .; v_gene: TRBV6-5; CDR3aa: CASSSRVDTIYF
j_gene: TRBJ1-6; d_gene: .; v_gene: TRBV19; CDR3aa: CASTARSYNSPLHF
j_gene: TRBJ1-2; d_gene: .; v_gene: TRBV27; CDR3aa: CASSLQGNYGYTF
j_gene: TRBJ2-7; d_gene: TRBD2; v_gene: TRBV14; CDR3aa: CASSQEGGEQYF
j_gene: TRBJ1-1; d_gene: .; v_gene: TRBV29-1; CDR3aa: CSVGRTNTEAFF
j_gene: TRBJ1-1; d_gene: .; v_gene: TRBV6-6; CDR3aa: CASSYAGENTEAFF
j_gene: TRBJ1-5; d_gene: .; v_gene: TRBV19; CDR3aa: CASDPAGGNQPQHF
j_gene: TRBJ2-7; d_gene: .; v_gene: TRBV18; CDR3aa: CASSMDFMDYEQYF
j_gene: TRBJ1-6; d_gene: .; v_gene: TRBV6-4; CDR3aa: CASRKSVNSFNSPLHF
j_gene: TRBJ1-3; d_gene: .; v_gene: TRBV9; CDR3aa: CASNPLGISGNTIYF
j_gene: TRBJ2-1; d_gene: .; v_gene: TRBV5-1; CDR3aa: CASSLGGLYNEQFF
j_gene: TRBJ1-1; d_gene: .; v_gene: TRBV6-9; CDR3aa: CASRPGCPNTEAFF
j_gene: TRBJ1-3; d_gene: .; v_gene: TRBV15; CDR3aa: CATSRDRGSSGNTIYF
j_gene: TRBJ2-2; d_gene: .; v_gene: TRBV27; CDR3aa: CASRRDSLNTGELFF
j_gene: TRBJ2-5; d_gene: .; v_gene: TRBV21-1; CDR3aa: CASSKVYSRQGAVGETQYF
j_gene: TRBJ1-1; d_gene: .; v_gene: TRBV19; CDR3aa: CASSSTVNTEAFF
j_gene: TRBJ1-5; d_gene: .; v_gene: TRBV9; CDR3aa: CASSGRGGGADQPQHF
j_gene: TRBJ1-1; d_gene: TRBD1; v_gene: TRBV2; CDR3aa: CASSLGQGLEAFF
j_gene: TRBJ2-1; d_gene: .; v_gene: TRBV19; CDR3aa: CASSIQGSYNEQFF
j_gene: TRBJ2-2; d_gene: .; v_gene: TRBV28; CDR3aa: CASSLGGPRTGSNGELFF
j_gene: TRBJ2-3; d_gene: TRBD2; v_gene: TRBV5-4; CDR3aa: CASSRSLGLSTDTQYF
j_gene: TRBJ2-2; d_gene: TRBD2; v_gene: TRBV27; CDR3aa: CASTLTRESTGELFF
j_gene: TRBJ2-3; d_gene: TRBD2; v_gene: TRBV5-6; CDR3aa: CASSSLAGGPADTQYF
j_gene: TRBJ2-7; d_gene: .; v_gene: TRBV28; CDR3aa: CASSGSSYEQYF
j_gene: TRBJ2-3; d_gene: TRBD1; v_gene: TRBV9; CDR3aa: CASSANTGEADTQYF
j_gene: TRBJ1-2; d_gene: TRBD1; v_gene: TRBV28; CDR3aa: CASRPHRGRGYGYTF
j_gene: TRBJ2-7; d_gene: .; v_gene: TRBV4-3; CDR3aa: CASSQEGPSYEQYF